The clone carrying this TCR beta chain was seen a few times. With 4 bases removed from V and 2 bases from J, the gap between germline ends came to 10 bases. Germline V gene data show CDR1 as SGHNT and CDR2 as YYREEE (reference sequence). The CDR3 covers 14 residues. The data are from a study of T cell responses to AZD1222 COVID-19 vaccine. Repertoires were generated with immunoSEQ multiplex PCR, while TCRdb's copy carries only in-frame clones and drops some. The table lists 80,000 or so clones, more than 85% of them singletons, with under 5% in the top ten. The material was peripheral blood, obtained 28 days after the second AZD1222 dose. This TCR was recovered from an adult who received the AZD1222 COVID-19 vaccine. V is TRBV5-4 and J is TRBJ1-5; D is uncertain. The CDR3 DNA reads as TGTGCCAGCAGCCTCGACATGGGCAATCAGCCCCAGCATTTT. It yields the protein CASSLDMGNQPQHF.